This TCR beta chain was obtained from a study of T cells in Graves' hyperthyroidism and ophthalmopathy. In regard to this clonotype: This could be a read error, since a much larger clone is one nucleotide away.

What was amplified from RNA transcripts were TCR beta CDR3 regions. The HTBI primer set was used in a first-round RT-PCR of the TCR CDR3. TCRdb analysed the multiplex PCR reads with MiXCR anew, one entry per CDR3 protein. The sample contains 250,000 or so distinct CDR3 sequences, approximately 14% of which appear only once. Germline V CDR1 and CDR2: SGHNT, YENEEA. The length of the CDR3 is 16 residues. Subjects aged 18 to 65 presented with newly diagnosed hyperthyroidism of less than 2 months' duration. Material: blood. This clonotype was obtained from a woman aged 45 to 65 with Graves' hyperthyroidism that later progressed to Graves' ophthalmopathy. The rearrangement uses TRBV11-3 and TRBJ2-5; TRBD2 aligns across 7 bases. The CDR3 here is CASSLGIAGRQETRYF. The CDR3, as DNA: TGTGCCAGCAGCTTAGGTATAGCGGGCCGACAAGAGACCCGGTACTTC.